These 20 T cell receptor beta chains share one sample of origin, sequenced in a study of T cell clones after liver transplantation. TCRdb's copy holds only in-frame clones and misses some; the assay was immunoSEQ multiplex PCR. The sample includes tens of thousands of clones, about 82% of them seen just once. Sample: CD4+ T cells from blood, taken 24 months after liver transplant. These receptors were obtained from a human patient who received a liver transplant. The graft donor may account for some of the T cells.

This clone was seen just once. The rearrangement joins TRBV7-2 to TRBJ1-1; D may be TRBD1 (6 bases). The CDR3 is 14 residues long. V gave up 3 bases and J gave up 4 bases, with 12 bases separating them. CDR1 is SGHTA and CDR2 is FQGNSA in the germline V gene. In nucleotides, the CDR3 is TGTGCCAGCAGCTTGGTCAGGGACACCACTGAAGCTTTCTTT. As protein: CASSLVRDTTEAFF.

This chain links TRBV15 with TRBJ2-7; 8 bases fit TRBD1. Germline CDR1 reads LNHNV; CDR2 reads YYDKDF (reference sequence). V lost 4 bases and J lost 3; bases outside the gene matches: 5. The CDR3 loop spans 14 amino acids. Written as DNA, the CDR3 is TGTGCCACCAGCAAGGACAGGGAGCTCTACGAGCAGTACTTC. As protein: CATSKDRELYEQYF.

This chain links TRBV5-1 with TRBJ2-3, with no clear D. The CDR3 sequence is 14 residues long. Germline lookup yields CDR1 SGHRS and CDR2 YFSETQ. The V end was cut by 0 bases, the J end by 2 bases, with 7 bases between. The CDR3 region is CASSLAQNTDTQYF. CDR3 nucleotides: TGCGCCAGCAGCTTGGCACAGAACACAGATACGCAGTATTTT.

The chain carries TRBV25-1 and TRBJ2-4; 7 bases line up with TRBD1. The CDR3 runs 15 residues. V lost 5 bases to trimming and J lost 3 bases; unmatched junction nucleotides: 7. Per the germline V gene, CDR1 is MGHDK and CDR2 is SYGVNS. In DNA form, the CDR3 reads TGTGCCAGCAGTCTCACAGGGGTTAGCAAAAACATTCAGTACTTC. Translating it yields CASSLTGVSKNIQYF.

The genes are TRBV7-2 and TRBJ1-4, with D possibly matching TRBD1 (5 bases). The germline V gene has CDR1 SGHTA and CDR2 FQGNSA. V was cut by 3 bases and J by 7 bases, with 12 bases left in between. The CDR3 totals 14 residues. CDR3 sequence (DNA): TGTGCCAGCAGCTTTTCAGGGAAGGGTGAAAAACTGTTTTTT. Its protein is CASSFSGKGEKLFF. Drawing the rest from reference TRBV7-2 and TRBJ1-4, the complete variable domain is GAGVSQSPSNKVTEKGKDVELRCDPISGHTALYWYRQSLGQGLEFLIYFQGNSAPDKSGLPSDRFSAERTGGSVSTLTIQRTQQEDSAVYLCASSFSGKGEKLFFGSGTQLSVL.

This clone was observed a few times. The chain recombines TRBV7-6 with TRBJ1-1; D is undetermined. The CDR3 length is 13 residues. From germline, CDR1 is SGHVS and CDR2 FNYEAQ. V lost 3 bases and J lost 3, with 8 bases in between. The CDR3 DNA sequence: TGTGCCAGCAGCTTCCAATCCTACACTGAAGCTTTCTTT. Translated, it gives CASSFQSYTEAFF.

V usage is TRBV7-6 and J usage is TRBJ2-3; 8 nucleotides line up with TRBD1. The junction had 11 bases not matched to a gene; V was cut back by 5 bases and J by 4 bases. The CDR3 totals 16 residues. Germline loops: CDR1 SGHVS, CDR2 FNYEAQ. CDR3 DNA: TGTGCCAGCAGCGGCAGGCGGACAGGGTCGGCAGATACGCAGTATTTT. This sequence encodes CASSGRRTGSADTQYF.

The chain uses TRBV7-3 and TRBJ2-7; D possibly corresponds to TRBD2 (5 bases). Trimming removed 3 bases at V and 3 bases at J, with 15 bases between. The CDR3 consists of 15 residues. Looked up from germline, CDR1 is SGHTA and CDR2 is FQGTGA. For the CDR3, the DNA is TGTGCCAGCAGCTTCTTCGGGGTAGCGCGCTACGAGCAGTACTTC. Encoded protein: CASSFFGVARYEQYF.

The chain recombines TRBV6-5 with TRBJ2-7; 9 bases match TRBD1. The CDR3 is 15 amino acids. The ends lost 3 bases at V and 2 bases at J; junction bases unmatched: 5. Germline CDR1 reads MNHEY; CDR2 reads SVGAGI. CDR3 nucleotides: TGTGCCAGCAGTTATTTAAACAGGGGGCCCTACGAGCAGTACTTC. As protein: CASSYLNRGPYEQYF.

The chain employs TRBV2 and TRBJ2-2; 9 bases fit TRBD1. Germline V lookup: CDR1 SNHLY, CDR2 FYNNEI. This CDR3 is 16 amino acids long. V gave up 2 bases and J gave up 5 bases; unmatched junction bases: 6. The CDR3: CASSERGQGGTGELFF. CDR3 bases: TGTGCCAGCAGTGAAAGGGGACAGGGAGGGACCGGGGAGCTGTTTTTT.

This clone is a singleton in its sample. The chain recombines TRBV9 with TRBJ2-7; the match to TRBD2 covers 9 bases. Germline V CDR1 and CDR2: SGDLS, YYNGEE. This CDR3 comprises 13 residues. The junction had 4 bases not matched to a gene; V was cut back by 5 bases and J by 4 bases. In DNA form, the CDR3 reads TGTGCCAGCAGTCGGACTAGCGTATACGAGCAGTACTTC. Residues: CASSRTSVYEQYF.

This chain links TRBV19 with TRBJ2-1; no definite D call. V lost 1 base to trimming and J lost 0 bases, with 4 bases between them. The CDR3 runs to 14 residues. Germline CDR1 LNHDA, CDR2 SQIVND (reference sequence). The CDR3 DNA sequence: TGTGCCAGTAGTATAGTAGACTCCTACAATGAGCAGTTCTTC. Its translation: CASSIVDSYNEQFF. Based on the CDR3 plus reference TRBV19 and TRBJ2-1, the full variable domain is DGGITQSPKYLFRKEGQNVTLSCEQNLNHDAMYWYRQDPGQGLRLIYYSQIVNDFQKGDIAEGYSVSREKKESFPLTVTSAQKNPTAFYLCASSIVDSYNEQFFGPGTRLTVL.

The chain links TRBV5-1 to TRBJ2-5; D is possibly TRBD1 (5 bases). The germline CDR1 and CDR2 sequences are SGHRS and YFSETQ. The CDR3 totals 14 residues. Trimming cost V 0 bases and J 0 bases, with 6 bases left between them. CDR3 sequence reads: CASSLGQNQETQYF. In nucleotides, the CDR3 is TGCGCCAGCAGCTTGGGACAGAACCAAGAGACCCAGTACTTC.

The CDR3 protein is CASSFRVEGGYEQYF. The CDR3 bases are TGTGCCAGCAGTTTTCGTGTGGAGGGGGGGTACGAGCAGTACTTC. V usage is TRBV27 and J usage is TRBJ2-5; possibly TRBD2 for D (7 bases). The DNA end favors TRBJ2-7, so the J call may be wrong. Germline V CDR1 and CDR2: MNHEY, SMNVEV (reference sequence). This CDR3 has 15 amino acids.

This clone came up once. The chain links TRBV7-3 to TRBJ2-3; 7 bases line up with TRBD1. The CDR3 runs to 19 residues. Germline V gene data show CDR1 as SGHTA and CDR2 as FQGTGA. V lost 5 bases and J lost 3; bases outside the gene matches: 20. CDR3 sequence reads: CASSLYPTGNRIGTDTQYF. The CDR3, as DNA: TGTGCCAGCAGCCTCTATCCGACAGGGAATCGCATCGGAACAGATACGCAGTATTTT. Based on the CDR3 plus reference TRBV7-3 and TRBJ2-3, the full variable domain is GAGVSQTPSNKVTEKGKYVELRCDPISGHTALYWYRQSLGQGPEFLIYFQGTGAADDSGLPNDRFFAVRPEGSVSTLKIQRTERGDSAVYLCASSLYPTGNRIGTDTQYFGPGTRLTVL.

The V gene is TRBV10-1, the J gene TRBJ2-1, with TRBD1 identical over 8 bases. This CDR3 is built from 16 residues. Trimming removed 0 bases from V and 11 bases from J; junction bases left unmatched: 12. Germline V gives CDR1 WNHNN, CDR2 SYGVQD (reference sequence). The CDR3 DNA follows: TGCGCCAGCAGTGAGTCGACTGGGACAGGTGGAAGTAAGCAGTTCTTC. Its protein is CASSESTGTGGSKQFF.

The CDR3 bases are TGTGCCAGCAGTCGACAGGGGGTGGACACAGATACGCAGTATTTT. Protein product: CASSRQGVDTDTQYF. This chain uses TRBV2 with TRBJ2-3; 9 nucleotides match TRBD1. CDR1 is SNHLY, CDR2 FYNNEI, per germline. J was trimmed by 2 bases and V by 5 bases; bases with no gene match: 5. CDR3 length: 15 residues.

V usage is TRBV2 and J usage is TRBJ1-1; a possible D gene is TRBD1 (6 bases). Germline CDR1 SNHLY, CDR2 FYNNEI. V was cut by 10 bases and J by 2 bases, with 14 bases left in between. The CDR3 runs 13 residues. CDR3 region: CATRRGENTEAFF. CDR3 bases: TGTGCCACCCGCAGGGGAGAAAACACTGAAGCTTTCTTT.

With regard to this clone: At one end the junction does not follow the germline gene, possibly because of a read error. This sequence joins TRBV6-5 and TRBJ1-3; the D is unclear. Germline loops: CDR1 MNHEY, CDR2 SVGAGI. This CDR3 comprises 15 residues. CDR3 region: CASSYGLRSGNTVYF. DNA of the CDR3: TGTGCCAGCAGTTACGGACTCCGCTCTGGAAACACCGTATATTTT.

For the CDR3, the DNA is TGTGCCAGCAGCAACAGTCGGGGGCCGAACACCGGGGAGCTGTTTTTT. Protein: CASSNSRGPNTGELFF. The chain is built from TRBV9 and TRBJ2-2; D possibly uses TRBD1 or TRBD2 (6 bases each). CDR3 length: 16 amino acids. Per germline, CDR1 SGDLS and CDR2 YYNGEE. Trimming pared 4 bases from V and 0 bases from J, leaving 13 bases between.